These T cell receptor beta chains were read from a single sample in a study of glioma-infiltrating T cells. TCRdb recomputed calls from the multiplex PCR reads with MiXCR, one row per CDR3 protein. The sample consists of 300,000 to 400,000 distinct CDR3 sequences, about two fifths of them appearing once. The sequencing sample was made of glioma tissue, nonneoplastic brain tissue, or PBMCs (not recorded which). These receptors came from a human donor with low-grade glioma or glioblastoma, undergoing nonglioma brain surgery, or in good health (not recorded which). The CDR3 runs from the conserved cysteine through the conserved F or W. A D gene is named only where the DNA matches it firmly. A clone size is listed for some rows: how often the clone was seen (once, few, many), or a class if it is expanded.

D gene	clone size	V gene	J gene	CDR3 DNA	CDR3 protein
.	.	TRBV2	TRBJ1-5	TGTGCCAGCGAGTTAGAGTCGGGCAATCAGCCCCAGCATTTT	CASELESGNQPQHF
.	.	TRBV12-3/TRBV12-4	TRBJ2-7	TGTGCCAGCAGTTCGGGTGTAGGGACCTACTCCTACGAGCAGTACTTC	CASSSGVGTYSYEQYF
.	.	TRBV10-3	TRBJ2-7	TGTGACATCAGTCCTTTCCCGGGCAGGGGTTCCGAGCAGTACTTC	CDISPFPGRGSEQYF
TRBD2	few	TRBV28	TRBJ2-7	TGTGCCAGCAGTTTGTGGCGGGAGGGCATGGGAGAGCAGTACTTC	CASSLWREGMGEQYF
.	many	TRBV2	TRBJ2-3	TGTGCCAGCAGTGAAGCGCTTCCGGTAGATACGCAGTATTTT	CASSEALPVDTQYF
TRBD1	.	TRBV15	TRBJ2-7	TGTACCACCAGCAGAGATCAGGAGCAGGGGGTGGACGAGCAGTACTTC	CTTSRDQEQGVDEQYF
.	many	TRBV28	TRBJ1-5	TGTGCCAGCAGTTACGAACTTAACAGGGCCCTTAGCAATCAGCCCCAGCATTTT	CASSYELNRALSNQPQHF
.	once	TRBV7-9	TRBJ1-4	TGTGTCAGCTCCGATTACAGAAGGGAAAGGGAAAAACTGTTTTTT	CVSSDYRREREKLFF
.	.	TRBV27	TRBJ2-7	TGTGCCACCAGTGCCGGCTCGGGGCAGTACTTC	CATSAGSGQYF
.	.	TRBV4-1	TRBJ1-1	TGCGCCAGCAGCCAAGATAAGCGGGGCAGGACTGAAGCTTTCTTT	CASSQDKRGRTEAFF
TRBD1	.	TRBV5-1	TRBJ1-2	TGCGCCAGCAGCTTGGAAGGGACAGATGGCTACACCTTC	CASSLEGTDGYTF
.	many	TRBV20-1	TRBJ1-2	TGCAGTGCGCTGACAGGAGGGACCTATGGCTACACCTTC	CSALTGGTYGYTF
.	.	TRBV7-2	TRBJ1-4	TGTGCCAGCAGCCCCAATGGAGGGAGGAAACTGGTTTTT	CASSPNGGRKLVF
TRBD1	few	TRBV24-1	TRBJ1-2	TGTGCCACCAGTGAAAGGGACAGCTATGGGGGCTACACCTTC	CATSERDSYGGYTF
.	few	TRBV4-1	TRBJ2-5	TGCGCCAGCAGCCAGGGACAAAGCAGGGAAGAGACCCAGTACTTC	CASSQGQSREETQYF
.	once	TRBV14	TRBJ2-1	TGTGCCAGCAGCCAACGACTCCCTCTAAATGAGCAGTTCTTC	CASSQRLPLNEQFF
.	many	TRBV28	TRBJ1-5	TGTGCCAGCAGTTTGGAGAAGGGCCTGAGCAATCAGCCCCAGCATTTT	CASSLEKGLSNQPQHF
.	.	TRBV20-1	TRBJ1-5	TGCAGTGCCCGGGGGGCCTTGGGCAATCAGACCCAGCATTTT	CSARGALGNQTQHF
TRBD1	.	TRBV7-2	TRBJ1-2	TGCGCCAGCAGCCAAGGAACCGGGACAGGGGATGGCTACACCTTC	CASSQGTGTGDGYTF
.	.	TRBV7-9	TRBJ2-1	TGTGCCAGCAGCTCCACTAGAGGTCTTAGTGAGCAGTTCTTC	CASSSTRGLSEQFF
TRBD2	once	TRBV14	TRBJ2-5	TGTGCCAGCAGCCAAGAGACGGGAGGGGTAGAGACCCAGTACTTC	CASSQETGGVETQYF
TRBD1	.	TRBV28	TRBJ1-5	TGTGCCAGCAGCCGACAGGGTCTAATTAGAAGCAATCAGCCCCAGCATTTC	CASSRQGLIRSNQPQHF
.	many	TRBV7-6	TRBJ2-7	TGTGCCAGCAGCCCACCTCGGGCTGTCAGCCACGAGCAGTACTTC	CASSPPRAVSHEQYF
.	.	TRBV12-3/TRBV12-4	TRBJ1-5	TGTGCCAGCAGCACGGACGGCCGCGATCAGCCCCAGCATTTT	CASSTDGRDQPQHF
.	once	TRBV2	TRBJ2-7	TGTGCCAGCAGCGGCCGGGCCCGAAGCTACGAGCAGTACTTC	CASSGRARSYEQYF
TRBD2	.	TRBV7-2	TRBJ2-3	TGTGCCACTCCCAAGCGGGAGGGCCTTCAAACGGATACGCAGTATTTT	CATPKREGLQTDTQYF
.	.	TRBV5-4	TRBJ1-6	TGTGCCAGCACCCAAGCAGGGTTTAATTCACCCCTCCACTTT	CASTQAGFNSPLHF
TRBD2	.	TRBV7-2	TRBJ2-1	TGTGCCAGCAGCTTAGTCCGGGCGGGGGGGTCCGAGCAGTTCTTC	CASSLVRAGGSEQFF
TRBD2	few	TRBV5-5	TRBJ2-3	TGTGCCAGCAGTAGACTAGCGGGAGAAGATACGCAGTATTTT	CASSRLAGEDTQYF
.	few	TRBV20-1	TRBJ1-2	TGCAGTGCTAGCGTCGCAGGGATTCGCGGCTACACCTTC	CSASVAGIRGYTF
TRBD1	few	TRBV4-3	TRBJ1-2	TGCGCCAGCAGCGAGGGCCGACAGGGCCACTATGGCTACACCTTC	CASSEGRQGHYGYTF
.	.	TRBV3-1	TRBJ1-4	TGTGCCAGCAGTTTGAGAAATGAAAAACTGTTTTTT	CASSLRNEKLFF
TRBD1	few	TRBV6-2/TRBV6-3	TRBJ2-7	TGTGCCAGCAGTTACCGGACAGGGGCGATTACATACGAGCAGTACTTC	CASSYRTGAITYEQYF
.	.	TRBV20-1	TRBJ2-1	TGCAGTGCAGACCGGGACCCCCAAGTGGATGAGCAGTTCTTC	CSADRDPQVDEQFF
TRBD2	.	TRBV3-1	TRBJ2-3	TGTGCCAGCAGCCCCCGGACTAGCGGGAAGGCCACAGATACGCAGTATTTT	CASSPRTSGKATDTQYF
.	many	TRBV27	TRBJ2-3	TGTGCCAGCAGTCCTCTAGACAGGCGCACAGATACGCAGTATTTT	CASSPLDRRTDTQYF
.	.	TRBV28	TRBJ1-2	TGTGCCAGCAGCTGGGGACTTAACTATGGCTACACCTTC	CASSWGLNYGYTF
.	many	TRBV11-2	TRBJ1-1	TGTGCCAGCAGCTTACAGTTGGGGGCGTACACTGAAGCTTTCTTT	CASSLQLGAYTEAFF
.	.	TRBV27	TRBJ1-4	TGTGCCAGCAGTTTAGAGGGAGAGAGAAAAAAACTGTTTTTT	CASSLEGERKKLFF
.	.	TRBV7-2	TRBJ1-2	TGTGCCAGCAGCTTAGCCCCGTCTTTTGGCTACACCTTC	CASSLAPSFGYTF
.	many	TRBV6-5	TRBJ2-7	TGTGCCAGCAGTTACTCGGGGGGACCCTACGAGCAGTACTTC	CASSYSGGPYEQYF
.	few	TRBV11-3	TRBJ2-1	TGTGCCAGCAGCCAGAGTACGGATGAGCAGTTCTTC	CASSQSTDEQFF
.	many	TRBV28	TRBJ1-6	TGTGCCAGCACCCCACCCGGGGGGTATAATTCACCCCTCCACTTT	CASTPPGGYNSPLHF
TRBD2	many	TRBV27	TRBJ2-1	TGTGCCAGCAACCCGGGGGGGGCGCGAAACGGTGAGCAGTTCTTC	CASNPGGARNGEQFF
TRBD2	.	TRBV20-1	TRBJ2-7	TGCAGTGCAAGGAGAGCGGGAGGGACGACCTACGAGCAGTACTTC	CSARRAGGTTYEQYF
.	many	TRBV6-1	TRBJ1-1	TGTGCCAGCACCGCAATTGGGGGCTCTGAAGCTTTCTTT	CASTAIGGSEAFF
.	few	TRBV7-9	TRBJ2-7	TGTGCCAGCAGCGCCGGGACGAACGAGCAGTACTTC	CASSAGTNEQYF
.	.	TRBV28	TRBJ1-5	TGTGCCAGCACCCCCTCGCCGTGGAGAGGCAATCAGCCCCAGCATTTT	CASTPSPWRGNQPQHF
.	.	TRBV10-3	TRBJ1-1	TGTGCCATCAGTGACAGGAAGACTGAAGCTTTCTTT	CAISDRKTEAFF
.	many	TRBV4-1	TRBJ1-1	TGCGCCAGCAGCCAAGTGGACTTGGTCGTGTACACTGAAGCTTTCTTT	CASSQVDLVVYTEAFF
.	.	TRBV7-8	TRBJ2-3	TGTGCCAGCAGCCCTACCCCCCCAACCTTCAGCAATACGCAGTATTTT	CASSPTPPTFSNTQYF
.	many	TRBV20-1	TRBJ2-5	TGCAGTGCTAGTGCCGGGGACGAAGAGACCCAGTACTTC	CSASAGDEETQYF
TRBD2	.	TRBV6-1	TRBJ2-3	TGTGCCAGCGCTCTACTAGCGGAAGCAGGCACAGATACGCAGTATTTT	CASALLAEAGTDTQYF